A single sample gave rise to the 15 T cell receptor beta chains below, sequenced in a study of blood T cell repertoires in COVID-19. Profiled with immunoSEQ multiplex PCR; TCRdb holds only in-frame clones, not every one. The profile shows approximately 500,000 clones, 89% of them singletons. Sequenced material: peripheral blood. The receptors originated from a man aged 18 to 30 with COVID-19, enrolled during active disease.

This chain uses TRBV12-2 with TRBJ2-5; no DNA check was done on the table's D call, TRBD2. TRBV12-2 is recorded as a pseudogene. The CDR3 totals 16 residues. The CDR3 region has the DNA TGTGCAAGTCGCTTTATAGCGGGGACGATTCAAGAGACCCAGTACTTC. Amino acid sequence: CASRFIAGTIQETQYF.

V gene TRBV21-1 combines with J gene TRBJ1-1. TRBV21-1 is a pseudogene locus. The CDR3 is made up of 15 amino acids. CDR3 sequence: CASSNVGECGTEAFF. The CDR3 DNA reads as TGTGCCAGCAGCAACGTGGGTGAATGCGGCACTGAAGCTTTCTTT.

The chain links TRBV2 to TRBJ2-1; 7 bases match TRBD2. The CDR3 runs to 12 residues. The V segment lost 4 bases and the J segment 14 bases; nucleotides outside the gene matches: 8. Per the germline V gene, CDR1 is SNHLY and CDR2 is FYNNEI. CDR3 in amino acids: CASSVGLGGEFF. CDR3 bases: TGTGCCAGCAGTGTAGGCTTGGGAGGGGAGTTCTTC. Using reference TRBV2 and TRBJ2-1 for the parts outside the CDR3, the full variable domain is EPEVTQTPSHQVTQMGQEVILRCVPISNHLYFYWYRQILGQKVEFLVSFYNNEISEKSEIFDDQFSVERPDGSNFTLKIRSTKLEDSAMYFCASSVGLGGEFFGPGTRLTVL.

The gene calls are TRBV6-5 and TRBJ1-5; D gene uncertain. Germline V gene sequence: CDR1 MNHEY, CDR2 SVGAGI. Trimming pared 7 bases from V and 6 bases from J, leaving 16 bases between. The CDR3 consists of 14 residues. The chain's CDR3 is CASIGGGTGQPQHF. In DNA, the CDR3 is TGTGCCAGCATAGGTGGAGGCACCGGTCAGCCCCAGCATTTT.

The chain employs TRBV18 and TRBJ2-2; 9 bases are shared with TRBD1. The ends lost 5 bases at V and 0 bases at J; junction bases unmatched: 10. The CDR3 is 18 residues long. CDR1 and CDR2 (germline): KGHSH, LQKENI. The CDR3 region has the DNA TGTGCCAGCTCAAACAGGACAGGGGACTACCCGAACACCGGGGAGCTGTTTTTT. Translating it yields CASSNRTGDYPNTGELFF. Full variable domain (missing parts from reference TRBV18 and TRBJ2-2): NAGVMQNPRHLVRRRGQEARLRCSPMKGHSHVYWYRQLPEEGLKFMVYLQKENIIDESGMPKERFSAEFPKEGPSILRIQQVVRGDSAAYFCASSNRTGDYPNTGELFFGEGSRLTVL.

V and J are TRBV19 and TRBJ2-3; D is undetermined. There are 16 residues in the CDR3. Germline loops: CDR1 LNHDA, CDR2 SQIVND (reference sequence). Trimming pared 0 bases from V and 6 bases from J, leaving 16 bases between. Here the CDR3 DNA reads TGTGCCAGTAGTATAGATCTAGGTGTAGGTGTGGATACGCAGTATTTT. Translation gives CASSIDLGVGVDTQYF.

V is TRBV5-1 and J is TRBJ2-5; 7 bases map to TRBD1. Germline V gene data show CDR1 as SGHRS and CDR2 as YFSETQ. The CDR3 has 14 residues. Trimming removed 4 bases from V and 2 bases from J; junction bases left unmatched: 5. CDR3 coding DNA: TGCGCCAGCAGCCTCGACAGGGAACAAGAGACCCAGTACTTC. Encoded protein: CASSLDREQETQYF.

This clone was seen more than once but under ten times. This chain links TRBV19 with TRBJ1-1; weak D call: TRBD1 (5 bases). Per germline, CDR1 LNHDA and CDR2 SQIVND (reference sequence). The CDR3 is made up of 13 amino acids. The V and J ends lost 1 base and 7 bases respectively, with 10 bases between them. The CDR3 reads CASSIARGDEAFF. The CDR3 nucleotides are TGTGCCAGTAGTATAGCGCGGGGGGATGAAGCTTTCTTT.

The chain uses TRBV13 and TRBJ2-7, with a tentative D call TRBD1 (5 bases). Germline CDR1 and CDR2: PRHDT and FYEKMQ (reference sequence). The V end was cut by 5 bases, the J end by 1 base, with 12 bases between. This CDR3 spans 14 amino acids. Here the CDR3 DNA reads TGTGCCAGCAGCCGACAGCTCTCTTCCTACGAGCAGTACTTC. It encodes CASSRQLSSYEQYF.

The rearrangement links TRBV14 to TRBJ1-5, with D perhaps matching TRBD1 (6 bases). This CDR3 contains 16 residues. Deletions cut 4 bases from V and 1 base from J, with 14 bases between. The germline gives CDR1 SGHDN, CDR2 FVKESK. CDR3 amino acids: CASSRRTDRSNQPQHF. The CDR3 bases are TGTGCCAGCAGCCGGCGGACGGACAGAAGCAATCAGCCCCAGCATTTT.

V usage is TRBV7-2 and J usage is TRBJ2-2; tentatively, D is TRBD2 (5 bases). Germline V gives CDR1 SGHTA, CDR2 FQGNSA. Between the trimmed V and J ends, which lost 6 bases and 4 bases, there was a span of 9 bases. The CDR3 length is 13 residues. CDR3 sequence: CASRIGGTGELFF. As DNA, the CDR3 is TGTGCCAGCAGGATAGGAGGCACCGGGGAGCTGTTTTTT.

The rearrangement links TRBV7-9 to TRBJ2-3; D not certain. V was shortened by 3 bases and J by 2 bases, with 9 bases between the two germline ends. Germline values: CDR1 SEHNR, CDR2 FQNEAQ (reference sequence). This CDR3 has 14 residues. This chain's CDR3 is CASSFELSTDTQYF. The DNA for the CDR3 is TGTGCCAGCAGCTTCGAACTGTCCACAGATACGCAGTATTTT.

V is TRBV14 and J is TRBJ1-2; a weak D match, TRBD1 (5 bases). Germline assignment: CDR1 SGHDN and CDR2 FVKESK. The CDR3 spans 16 residues. V gave up 4 bases and J gave up 4 bases, with 19 bases separating them. The CDR3, as DNA: TGTGCCAGCAGCCGGATTACCGGGACTGACGTCTATGGCTACACCTTC. Translated, it gives CASSRITGTDVYGYTF.

CDR3 sequence (DNA): TGTGCCAGCAAGAACTCGCGGGGGGGCCCAGATACGCAGTATTTT. Translated, it gives CASKNSRGGPDTQYF. The chain couples TRBV6-5 to TRBJ2-3, with 9 bases lining up with TRBD2. The CDR3 is 15 residues long. Germline CDR1 MNHEY, CDR2 SVGAGI. V gave up 7 bases and J gave up 4 bases; unmatched junction bases: 9.

V is TRBV5-8 and J is TRBJ1-2; 8 nucleotides match TRBD1. CDR1 and CDR2 (germline): SGHTS, YDEGEE. This CDR3 contains 16 residues. Trimming cost V 0 bases and J 0 bases; bases outside gene matches: 4. CDR3 amino acids: CASSLARGQANYGYTF. The CDR3, as DNA: TGTGCCAGCAGCTTGGCCCGGGGACAGGCTAACTATGGCTACACCTTC.